This T cell receptor beta chain was retrieved from a study of blood T cell repertoires in COVID-19. With 1 base clipped from V and 4 bases from J, the junction kept 2 bases outside the gene matches. This CDR3 has 16 amino acids. Germline values: CDR1 SGHNT, CDR2 YENEEA. The method was immunoSEQ multiplex PCR; TCRdb's version includes in-frame clones alone and lacks a portion of them. The sample carries a few hundred thousand clones, approximately 90% recorded once. The sequencing sample was made of PBMCs or T cells enriched from blood (not recorded which). This TCR derives from a man aged 35-49 years who had recovered from COVID-19. The rearrangement uses TRBV11-3 and TRBJ2-1, with 12 bases lining up with TRBD2. The CDR3: CASSLGTSGVYNEQFF. DNA for the CDR3: TGTGCCAGCAGCTTAGGGACTAGCGGGGTATACAATGAGCAGTTCTTC.